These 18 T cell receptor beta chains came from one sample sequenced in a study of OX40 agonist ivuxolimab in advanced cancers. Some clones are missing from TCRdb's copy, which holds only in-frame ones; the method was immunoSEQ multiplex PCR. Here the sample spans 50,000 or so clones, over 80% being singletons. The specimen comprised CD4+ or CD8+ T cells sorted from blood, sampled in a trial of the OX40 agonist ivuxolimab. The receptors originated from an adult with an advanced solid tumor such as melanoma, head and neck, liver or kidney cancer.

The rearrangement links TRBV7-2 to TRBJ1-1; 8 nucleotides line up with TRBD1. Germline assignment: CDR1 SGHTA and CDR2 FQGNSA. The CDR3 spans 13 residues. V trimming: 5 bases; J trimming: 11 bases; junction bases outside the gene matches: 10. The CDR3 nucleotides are TGTGCCAGCAGCCCCCGGACAGGGTTGAACGCTTTCTTT. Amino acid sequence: CASSPRTGLNAFF.

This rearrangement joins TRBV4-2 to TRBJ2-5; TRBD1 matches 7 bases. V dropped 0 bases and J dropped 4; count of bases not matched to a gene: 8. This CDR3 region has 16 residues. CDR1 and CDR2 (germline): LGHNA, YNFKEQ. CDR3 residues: CASSQEWRQGGETQYF. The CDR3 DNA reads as TGTGCCAGCAGCCAAGAGTGGAGACAGGGCGGAGAGACCCAGTACTTC.

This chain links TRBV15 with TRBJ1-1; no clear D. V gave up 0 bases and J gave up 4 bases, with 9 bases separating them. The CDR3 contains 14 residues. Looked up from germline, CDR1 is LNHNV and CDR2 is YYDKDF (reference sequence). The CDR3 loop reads CATSREFVGTEAFF. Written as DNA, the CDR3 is TGTGCCACCAGCAGAGAGTTTGTAGGCACTGAAGCTTTCTTT.

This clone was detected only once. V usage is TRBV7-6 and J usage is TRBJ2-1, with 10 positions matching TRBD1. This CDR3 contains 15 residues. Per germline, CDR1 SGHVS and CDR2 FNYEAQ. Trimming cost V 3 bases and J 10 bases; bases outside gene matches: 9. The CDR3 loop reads CASSLGQGTGPEQFF. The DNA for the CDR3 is TGTGCCAGCAGCTTGGGACAGGGGACGGGGCCGGAGCAGTTCTTC.

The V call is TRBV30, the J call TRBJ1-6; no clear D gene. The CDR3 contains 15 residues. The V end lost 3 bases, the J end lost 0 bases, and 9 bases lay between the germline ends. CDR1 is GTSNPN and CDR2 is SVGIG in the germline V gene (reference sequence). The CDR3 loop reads CAWRLRISYNSPLHF. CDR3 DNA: TGTGCCTGGAGGCTCAGGATCTCCTATAATTCACCCCTCCACTTT.

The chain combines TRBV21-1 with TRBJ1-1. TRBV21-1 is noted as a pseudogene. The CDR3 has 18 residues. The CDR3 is CASSKGPGQRNKNTEAFF. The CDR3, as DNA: TGTGCCAGCAGCAAAGGCCCCGGGCAAAGAAATAAGAACACTGAAGCTTTCTTT.

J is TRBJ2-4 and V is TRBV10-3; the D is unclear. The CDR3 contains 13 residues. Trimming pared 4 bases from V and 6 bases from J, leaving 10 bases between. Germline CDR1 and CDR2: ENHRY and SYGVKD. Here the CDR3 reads CAISVAGSNIQYF. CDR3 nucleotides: TGTGCCATCAGTGTGGCAGGTTCAAACATTCAGTACTTC.

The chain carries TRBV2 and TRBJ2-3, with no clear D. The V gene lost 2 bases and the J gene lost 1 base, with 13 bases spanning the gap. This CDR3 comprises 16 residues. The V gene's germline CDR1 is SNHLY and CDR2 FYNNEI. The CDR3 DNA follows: TGTGCCAGCAGTGAAAACAGCCCTTTAGGCACAGATACGCAGTATTTT. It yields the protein CASSENSPLGTDTQYF.

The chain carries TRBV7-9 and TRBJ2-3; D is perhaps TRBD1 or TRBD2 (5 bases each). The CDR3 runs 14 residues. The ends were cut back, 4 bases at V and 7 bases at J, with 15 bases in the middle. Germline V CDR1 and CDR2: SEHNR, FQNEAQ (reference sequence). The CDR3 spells CASSWSRGPNTQYF. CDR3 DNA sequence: TGTGCCAGCAGCTGGTCCCGGGGCCCAAATACGCAGTATTTT. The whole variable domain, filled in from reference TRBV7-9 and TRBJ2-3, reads DTGVSQNPRHKITKRGQNVTFRCDPISEHNRLYWYRQTLGQGPEFLTYFQNEAQLEKSRLLSDRFSAERPKGSFSTLEIQRTEQGDSAMYLCASSWSRGPNTQYFGPGTRLTVL.

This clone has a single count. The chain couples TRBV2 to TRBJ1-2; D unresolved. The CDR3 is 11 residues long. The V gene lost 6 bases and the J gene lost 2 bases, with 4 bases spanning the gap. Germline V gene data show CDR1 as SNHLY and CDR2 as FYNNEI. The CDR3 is CASSSNYGYTF. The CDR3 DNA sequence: TGTGCCAGCAGCTCGAACTATGGCTACACCTTC.

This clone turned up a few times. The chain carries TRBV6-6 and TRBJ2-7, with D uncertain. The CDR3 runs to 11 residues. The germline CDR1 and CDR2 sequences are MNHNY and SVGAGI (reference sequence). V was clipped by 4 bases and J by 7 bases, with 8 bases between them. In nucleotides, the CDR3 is TGTGCCAGCAGTTGGACCGGGGAGCAGTACTTC. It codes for CASSWTGEQYF.

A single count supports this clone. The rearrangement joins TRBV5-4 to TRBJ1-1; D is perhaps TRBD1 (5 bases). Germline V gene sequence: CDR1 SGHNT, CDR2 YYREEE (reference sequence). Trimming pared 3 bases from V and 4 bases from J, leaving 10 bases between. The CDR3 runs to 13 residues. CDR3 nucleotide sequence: TGTGCCAGCAGCTCCCCCGGGGGCACTGAAGCTTTCTTT. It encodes CASSSPGGTEAFF.

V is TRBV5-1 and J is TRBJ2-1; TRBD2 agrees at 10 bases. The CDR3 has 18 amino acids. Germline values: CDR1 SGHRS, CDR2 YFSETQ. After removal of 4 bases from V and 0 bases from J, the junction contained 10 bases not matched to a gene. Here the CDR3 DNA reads TGCGCCAGCAGCCCCGGTGGTAGCGGGGGGCTCTCCTACAATGAGCAGTTCTTC. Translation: CASSPGGSGGLSYNEQFF.

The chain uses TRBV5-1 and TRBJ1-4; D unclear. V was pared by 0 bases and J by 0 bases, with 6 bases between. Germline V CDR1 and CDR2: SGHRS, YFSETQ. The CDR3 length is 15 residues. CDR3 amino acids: CASSLDGTTNEKLFF. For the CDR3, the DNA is TGCGCCAGCAGCTTGGACGGGACAACTAATGAAAAACTGTTTTTT. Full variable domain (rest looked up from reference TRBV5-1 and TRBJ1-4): KAGVTQTPRYLIKTRGQQVTLSCSPISGHRSVSWYQQTPGQGLQFLFEYFSETQRNKGNFPGRFSGRQFSNSRSEMNVSTLELGDSALYLCASSLDGTTNEKLFFGSGTQLSVL.

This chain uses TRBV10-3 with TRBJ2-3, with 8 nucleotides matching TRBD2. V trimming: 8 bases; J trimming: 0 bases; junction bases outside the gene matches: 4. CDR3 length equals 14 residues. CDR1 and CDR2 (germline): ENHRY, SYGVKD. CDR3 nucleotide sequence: TGTGCCATCGGGCCTAGCGGGAGCACAGATACGCAGTATTTT. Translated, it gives CAIGPSGSTDTQYF.

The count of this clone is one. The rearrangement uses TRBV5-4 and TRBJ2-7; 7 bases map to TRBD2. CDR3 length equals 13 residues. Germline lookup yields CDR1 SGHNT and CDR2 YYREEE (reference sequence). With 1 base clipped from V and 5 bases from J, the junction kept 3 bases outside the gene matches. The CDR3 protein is CASSLSAGDEQYF. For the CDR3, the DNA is TGTGCCAGCAGCTTGTCCGCGGGAGACGAGCAGTACTTC.

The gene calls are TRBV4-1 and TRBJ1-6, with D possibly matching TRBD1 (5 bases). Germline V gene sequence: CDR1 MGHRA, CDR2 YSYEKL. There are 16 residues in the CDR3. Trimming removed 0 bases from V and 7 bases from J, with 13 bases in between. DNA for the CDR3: TGCGCCAGCAGCCAAGATAGCCAGGGTCGGAATTCACCCCTCCACTTT. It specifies CASSQDSQGRNSPLHF.

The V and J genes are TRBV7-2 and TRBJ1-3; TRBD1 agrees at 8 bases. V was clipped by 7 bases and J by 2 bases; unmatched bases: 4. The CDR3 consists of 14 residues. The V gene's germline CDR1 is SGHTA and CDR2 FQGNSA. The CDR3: CASTAGGAGNTIYF. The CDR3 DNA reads TGTGCCAGCACCGCAGGGGGCGCTGGAAACACCATATATTTT.